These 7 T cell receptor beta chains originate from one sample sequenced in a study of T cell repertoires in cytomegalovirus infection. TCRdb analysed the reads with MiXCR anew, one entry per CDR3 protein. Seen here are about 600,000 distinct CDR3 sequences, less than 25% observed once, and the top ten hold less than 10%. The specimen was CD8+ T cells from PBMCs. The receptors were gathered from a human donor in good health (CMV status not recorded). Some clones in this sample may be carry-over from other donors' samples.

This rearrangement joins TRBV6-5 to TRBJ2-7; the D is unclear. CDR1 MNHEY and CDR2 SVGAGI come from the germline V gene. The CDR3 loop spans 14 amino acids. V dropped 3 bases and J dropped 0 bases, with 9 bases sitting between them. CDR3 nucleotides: TGTGCCAGCAGTTATGGGCCGAGCTCCTACGAGCAGTACTTC. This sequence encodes CASSYGPSSYEQYF.

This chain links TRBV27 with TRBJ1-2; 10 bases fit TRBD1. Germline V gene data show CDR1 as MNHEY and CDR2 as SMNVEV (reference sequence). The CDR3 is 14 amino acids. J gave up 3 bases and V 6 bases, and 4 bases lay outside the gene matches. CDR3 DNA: TGTGCCAGCAGGACAGGGGGCGCGGACTATGGCTACACCTTC. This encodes CASRTGGADYGYTF.

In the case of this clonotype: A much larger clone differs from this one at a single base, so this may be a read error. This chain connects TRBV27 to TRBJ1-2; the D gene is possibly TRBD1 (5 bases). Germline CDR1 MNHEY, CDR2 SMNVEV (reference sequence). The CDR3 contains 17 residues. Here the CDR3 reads CVSSRHRDRSREGGYTF. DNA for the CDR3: TGTGTCAGCAGCCGGCACCGGGACCGCTCAAGAGAGGGAGGCTACACCTTC.

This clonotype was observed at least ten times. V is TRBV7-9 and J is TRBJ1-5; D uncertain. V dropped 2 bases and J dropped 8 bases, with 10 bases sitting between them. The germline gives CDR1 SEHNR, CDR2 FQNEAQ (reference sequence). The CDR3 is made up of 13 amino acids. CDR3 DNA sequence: TGTGCCAGCAGCTTAATAGCGGGTGAGCCCCAGCATTTT. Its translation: CASSLIAGEPQHF. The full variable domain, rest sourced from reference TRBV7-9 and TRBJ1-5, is DTGVSQNPRHKITKRGQNVTFRCDPISEHNRLYWYRQTLGQGPEFLTYFQNEAQLEKSRLLSDRFSAERPKGSFSTLEIQRTEQGDSAMYLCASSLIAGEPQHFGDGTRLSIL.

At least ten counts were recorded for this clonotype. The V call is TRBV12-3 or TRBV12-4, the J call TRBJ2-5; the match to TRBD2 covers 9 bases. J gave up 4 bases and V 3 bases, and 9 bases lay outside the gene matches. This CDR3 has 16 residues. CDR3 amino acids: CASSFSASGAGETQYF. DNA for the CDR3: TGTGCCAGCAGTTTTTCGGCTAGCGGGGCGGGAGAGACCCAGTACTTC.

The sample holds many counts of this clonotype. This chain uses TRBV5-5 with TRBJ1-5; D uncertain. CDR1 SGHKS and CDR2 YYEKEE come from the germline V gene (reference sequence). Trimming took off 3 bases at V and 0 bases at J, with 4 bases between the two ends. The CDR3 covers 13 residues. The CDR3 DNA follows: TGTGCCAGCAGCTGGTATAGCAATCAGCCCCAGCATTTT. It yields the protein CASSWYSNQPQHF.

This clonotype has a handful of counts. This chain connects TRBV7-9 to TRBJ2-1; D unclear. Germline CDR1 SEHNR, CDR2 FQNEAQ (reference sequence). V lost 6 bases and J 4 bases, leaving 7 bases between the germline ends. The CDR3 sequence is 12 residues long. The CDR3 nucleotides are TGTGCCAGCAGGCTGGGGTACAATGAGCAGTTCTTC. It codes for CASRLGYNEQFF.